This T cell receptor beta chain was sequenced in a study of blood T cell repertoires in COVID-19. About the research overall: The United States, Italy and Spain supplied acute and convalescent COVID-19 samples.

Clones were read by immunoSEQ multiplex PCR, and TCRdb kept only the in-frame ones, dropping some. Among hundreds of thousands of clones listed, around 87% were seen once. A remark on this clone: Other DNA sequences within the sample encode an identical CDR3.

Unmatched junction bases numbered 2, after V lost 3 bases and J lost 1 base. CDR3 length: 14 residues. In germline, CDR1 is KGHSH, CDR2 LQKENI. What was sequenced was peripheral blood. The gene calls are TRBV18 and TRBJ1-1; 7 bases are shared with TRBD1. The origin of this receptor is a woman aged 55-69 years with COVID-19, enrolled during active disease. The CDR3 loop reads CASSPTGSNTEAFF. In nucleotides, the CDR3 is TGTGCCAGCTCACCGACAGGGTCGAACACTGAAGCTTTCTTT.